This T cell receptor beta chain was sequenced in a study of blood T cell repertoires in COVID-19. As for the study in general: Material from acute and convalescent COVID-19 was sourced from the United States, Italy and Spain. Sample material is recorded as cDNA or gDNA derived from T cells, B-cell-depleted T cells, or PBMCs.

How the authors handled the data: Amplification from reference gene primers served as the basis for estimated nucleated cell counts. Profiling relied on immunoSEQ multiplex PCR, and the TCRdb table lists in-frame clones only, not all of them. That table furnishes V, J and clone size, whereas the DNA furnished D and trimming. The data contain approximately 330,000 clones, about nine tenths of them seen just once; the ten biggest clones take up approximately 9.9%. The CDR3 loop spans 15 amino acids. J lost 7 bases, V lost 5 bases, and 3 bases had no gene match. The V gene's germline CDR1 is LNHDA and CDR2 SQIVND (reference sequence). Followed over time, Seattle patients had been enrolled while infection was active.

The sample comprised peripheral blood. The chain links TRBV19 to TRBJ2-1; 15 nucleotides agree with TRBD2. The sequence was obtained from a man in his thirties or forties with COVID-19, enrolled during active disease. CDR3 DNA sequence: TGTGCCAGTAGTGGACTAGCGGGAGGGAGGAATGAGCAGTTCTTC. This gives the protein CASSGLAGGRNEQFF.